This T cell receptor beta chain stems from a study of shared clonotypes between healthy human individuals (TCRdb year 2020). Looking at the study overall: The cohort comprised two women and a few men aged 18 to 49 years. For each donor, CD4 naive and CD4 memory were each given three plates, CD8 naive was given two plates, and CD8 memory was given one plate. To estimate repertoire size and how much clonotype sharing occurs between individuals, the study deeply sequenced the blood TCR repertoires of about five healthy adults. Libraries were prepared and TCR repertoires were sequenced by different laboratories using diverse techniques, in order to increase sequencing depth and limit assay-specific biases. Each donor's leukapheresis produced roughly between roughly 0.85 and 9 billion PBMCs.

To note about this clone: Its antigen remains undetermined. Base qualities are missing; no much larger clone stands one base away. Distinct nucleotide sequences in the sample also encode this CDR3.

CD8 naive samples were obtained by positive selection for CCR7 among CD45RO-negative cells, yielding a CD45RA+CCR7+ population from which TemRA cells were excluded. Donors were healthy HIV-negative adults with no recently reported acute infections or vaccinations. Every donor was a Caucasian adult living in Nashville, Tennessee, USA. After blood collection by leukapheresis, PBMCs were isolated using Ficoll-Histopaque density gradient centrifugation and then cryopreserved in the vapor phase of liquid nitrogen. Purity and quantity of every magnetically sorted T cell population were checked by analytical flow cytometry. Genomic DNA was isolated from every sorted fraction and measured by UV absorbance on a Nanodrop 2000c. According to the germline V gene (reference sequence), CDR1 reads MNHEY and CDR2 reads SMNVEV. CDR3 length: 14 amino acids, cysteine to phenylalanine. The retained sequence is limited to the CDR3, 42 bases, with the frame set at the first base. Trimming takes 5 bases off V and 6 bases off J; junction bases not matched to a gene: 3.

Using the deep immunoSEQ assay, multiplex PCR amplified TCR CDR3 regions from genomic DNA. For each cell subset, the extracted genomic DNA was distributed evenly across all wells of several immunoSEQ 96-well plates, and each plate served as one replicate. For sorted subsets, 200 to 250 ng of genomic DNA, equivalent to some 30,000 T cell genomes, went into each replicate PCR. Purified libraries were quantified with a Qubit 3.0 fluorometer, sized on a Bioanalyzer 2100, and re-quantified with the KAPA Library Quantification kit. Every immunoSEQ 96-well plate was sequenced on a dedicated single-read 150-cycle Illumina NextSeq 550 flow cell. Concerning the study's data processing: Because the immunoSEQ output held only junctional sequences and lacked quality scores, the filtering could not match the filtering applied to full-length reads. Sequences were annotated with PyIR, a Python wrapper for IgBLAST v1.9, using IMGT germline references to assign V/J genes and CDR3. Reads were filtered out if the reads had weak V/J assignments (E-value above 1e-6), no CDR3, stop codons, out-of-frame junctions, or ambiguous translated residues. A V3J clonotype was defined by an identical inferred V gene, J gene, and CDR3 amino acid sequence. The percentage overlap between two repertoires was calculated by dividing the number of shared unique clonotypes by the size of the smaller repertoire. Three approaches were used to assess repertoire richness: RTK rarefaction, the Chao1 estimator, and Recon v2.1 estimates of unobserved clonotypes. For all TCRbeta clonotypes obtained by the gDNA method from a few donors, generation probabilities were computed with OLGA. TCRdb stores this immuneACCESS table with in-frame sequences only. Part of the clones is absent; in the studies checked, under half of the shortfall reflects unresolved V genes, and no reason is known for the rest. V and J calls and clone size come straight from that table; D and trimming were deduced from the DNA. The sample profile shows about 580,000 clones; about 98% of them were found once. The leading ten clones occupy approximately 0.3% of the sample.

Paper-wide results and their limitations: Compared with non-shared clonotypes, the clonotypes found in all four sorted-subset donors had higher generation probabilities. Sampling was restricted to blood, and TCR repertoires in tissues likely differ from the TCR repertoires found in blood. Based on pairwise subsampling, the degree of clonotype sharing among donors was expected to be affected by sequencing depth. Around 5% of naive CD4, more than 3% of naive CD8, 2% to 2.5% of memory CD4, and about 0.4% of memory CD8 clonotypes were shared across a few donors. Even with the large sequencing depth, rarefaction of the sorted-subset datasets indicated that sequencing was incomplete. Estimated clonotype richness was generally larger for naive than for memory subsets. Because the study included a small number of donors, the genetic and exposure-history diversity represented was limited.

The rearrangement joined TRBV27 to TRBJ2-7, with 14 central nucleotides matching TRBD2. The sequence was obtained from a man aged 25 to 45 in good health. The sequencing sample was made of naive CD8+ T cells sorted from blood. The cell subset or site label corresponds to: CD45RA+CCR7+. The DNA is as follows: TGTGCCAGCAGTCCCGGGACTAGCGGGAGCGAGCAGTACTTC. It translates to CASSPGTSGSEQYF.